This T cell receptor (beta chain) was recorded in a study of cytomegalovirus exposure and HLA in healthy donors. Germline V gene lookup returns CDR1 MDHEN and CDR2 SYDVKM. This CDR3 region has 14 residues. Between the trimmed V and J ends, which lost 3 bases and 1 base, there was a span of 10 bases. The PCR ran on 60 Vbeta and 13 Jbeta primers. Libraries were prepared by immunoSEQ multiplex PCR; TCRdb keeps only in-frame clonotypes and omits some of them. The data show about 140,000 clones, 70% to 80% seen once. As for this clone: As yet, its antigen is unknown.

Study-wide findings and caveats: It was confirmed in vitro that a few of the CMV-associated chains were specific for CMV antigens. Follow-up analysis seemed to connect common viral pathogens with several of the most significant clusters identified.

Sequencing was done on a sample of PBMCs. J is TRBJ2-7 and V is TRBV28; TRBD1 might be the D (5 bases). This TCR came from a woman in her forties or fifties in good health and CMV-seropositive. In DNA form, the CDR3 reads TGTGCCAGCAGTTTCCAGGGTACGTCCTACGAGCAGTACTTC. Translating gives CASSFQGTSYEQYF.